The clone carrying this TCR beta chain has at least ten counts. The sample belongs to a study of human T cells and chemical hapten exposure. A single record per CDR3 protein comes from TCRdb applying MiXCR to the RACE reads. The data hold 27,000 or so distinct CDR3 sequences, with more than 5% observed a single time. In germline, CDR1 is DFQATT, CDR2 SNEGSKA (reference sequence). The CDR3 contains 14 residues. Stated time point: patch test 3, about 24 weeks after DPC sensitization. Treatment defined: therapeutic diphenylcyclopropenone sensitization with weekly scalp DPC. The sequence was obtained from a young man with alopecia areata. Some clones in this sample may be carry-over from other donors' samples. Sequenced here: whole blood, sampled in connection with sensitization to the hapten diphenylcyclopropenone (DPC). The chain carries TRBV20-1 and TRBJ2-3; D is perhaps TRBD2 (6 bases). This chain's CDR3 is CSAGGAGFTDTQYF. CDR3 sequence (DNA): TGCAGCGCGGGCGGGGCTGGGTTCACAGATACGCAGTATTTT.